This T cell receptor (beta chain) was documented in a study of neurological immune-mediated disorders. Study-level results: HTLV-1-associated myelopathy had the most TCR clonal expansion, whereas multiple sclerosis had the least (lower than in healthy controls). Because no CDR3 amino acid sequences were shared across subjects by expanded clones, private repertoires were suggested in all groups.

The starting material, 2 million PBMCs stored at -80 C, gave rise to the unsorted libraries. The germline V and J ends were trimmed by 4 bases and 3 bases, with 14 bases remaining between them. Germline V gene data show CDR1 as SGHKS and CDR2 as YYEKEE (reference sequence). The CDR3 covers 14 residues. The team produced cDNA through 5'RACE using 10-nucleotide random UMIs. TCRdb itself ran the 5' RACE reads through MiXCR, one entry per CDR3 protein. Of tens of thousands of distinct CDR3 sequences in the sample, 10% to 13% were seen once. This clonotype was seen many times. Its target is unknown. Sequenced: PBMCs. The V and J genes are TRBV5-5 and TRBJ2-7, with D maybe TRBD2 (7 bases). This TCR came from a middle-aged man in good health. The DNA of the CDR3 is TGTGCCAGCAGCGGCCCAGGGGAGGGCTACGAGCAGTACTTC. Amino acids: CASSGPGEGYEQYF.